The 3 T cell receptor beta chains below all came from one sample that was sequenced in a study of post-analysis software for immune sequencing data. These receptors have no known antigen. Researchers reported that TCR beta cDNA libraries carried unique molecular identifiers. TCRdb itself ran the PCR reads through MiXCR, one entry per CDR3 protein. The repertoire has roughly 800,000 distinct CDR3 sequences, roughly 50% of them found once; the top ten carry 4.6%. General study results and limits: Five TRBV segments, including TRBV5-6, TRBV5-1 and TRBV20-1, were more frequent in patients than controls.

Sequenced sample: blood. These receptors were collected from a girl between 10 and 17 years old with multiple sclerosis.

V gene TRBV10-3 combines with J gene TRBJ2-7, with no clear D. Germline loops: CDR1 ENHRY, CDR2 SYGVKD. This CDR3 comprises 15 residues. With 4 bases removed from V and 3 bases from J, the gap between germline ends came to 16 bases. As DNA, the CDR3 is TGTGCCATCAGTGCTGAAGGCGGCGACAACTACGAGCAGTACTTC. This encodes CAISAEGGDNYEQYF.

The chain couples TRBV7-9 to TRBJ2-7; 13 nucleotides agree with TRBD2. Germline CDR1 and CDR2: SEHNR and FQNEAQ (reference sequence). CDR3 length equals 16 residues. J lost 2 bases, V lost 5 bases, and 6 bases had no gene match. As DNA, the CDR3 is TGTGCCAGCAGCCCACGGACTAGCGGGAGACCCTACGAGCAGTACTTC. It yields the protein CASSPRTSGRPYEQYF.

This clonotype came up a few times. The chain carries TRBV29-1 and TRBJ1-2; unclear D gene. The CDR3 length is 12 residues. Germline loops: CDR1 SQVTM, CDR2 ANQGSEA. The V and J ends lost 2 bases and 4 bases respectively, with 8 bases between them. CDR3 nucleotides: TGCAGCGTTGAAAATGTTTTCTATGGCTACACCTTC. Its translation is CSVENVFYGYTF.